This T cell receptor (beta chain) was captured by sequencing in a study of blood T cell repertoires in COVID-19. Study as a whole: Samples representing acute and convalescent COVID-19 were sourced from the United States, Italy and Spain. T cells, B-cell-depleted T cells, or PBMCs provided the cDNA or gDNA that served as material.

Per the authors' pipeline: Estimates of nucleated cell counts were drawn from the amplification of reference gene primers. The table came from immunoSEQ multiplex PCR; TCRdb's copy has only in-frame clones and leaves some out. V and J calls and clone size are given by that table; D and trimming were obtained from the DNA. The sample lists some 260,000 clones; 88% were seen once. The sequence was obtained from a woman between 35 and 50 years old who had recovered from COVID-19. The sequencing sample was made of peripheral blood.

CDR3 in amino acids: CASSHSRREGLADTQYF. The DNA of the CDR3 is TGTGCCAGCAGCCACTCGAGGCGGGAGGGCCTGGCAGATACGCAGTATTTT. The chain recombines TRBV14 with TRBJ2-3, with 9 bases lining up with TRBD2. CDR1 and CDR2 from the germline V gene are SGHDN and FVKESK. The CDR3 covers 17 residues. The ends lost 3 bases at V and 4 bases at J; junction bases unmatched: 11.